The 30 T cell receptor beta chains reported below all come from one sample, sequenced in a study of control samples from healthy donors and cancer patients. The method was immunoSEQ multiplex PCR; TCRdb's version includes in-frame clones alone and lacks a portion of them. The repertoire consists of 70,000 to 75,000 clones, with roughly 87% occurring once and the leading ten covering 3.5% to 4%. Sequencing was done on a sample of blood. These receptors were collected from a woman aged 45-60 years in good health.

V gene TRBV4-1 combines with J gene TRBJ1-5; D is uncertain. The CDR3 loop spans 13 amino acids. Trimming left V 4 bases short and J 4 bases short, with 8 bases between. Looked up from germline, CDR1 is MGHRA and CDR2 is YSYEKL. The CDR3 spells CASSPLPNQPQHF. Here the CDR3 DNA reads TGCGCCAGCAGCCCCCTCCCTAATCAGCCCCAGCATTTT.

The rearrangement uses TRBV7-8 and TRBJ1-5, with D perhaps matching TRBD1 (6 bases). Germline CDR1 reads SGHVS; CDR2 reads FQNEAQ. V was pared by 4 bases and J by 5 bases, with 12 bases between. The CDR3 totals 14 residues. In DNA, the CDR3 is TGTGCCAGCAGCTCCGACAGGTTTTATCAGCCCCAGCATTTT. Encoded protein: CASSSDRFYQPQHF.

The chain uses TRBV7-2 and TRBJ1-2; the D is unclear. CDR1 and CDR2 (germline): SGHTA, FQGNSA. Trimming left V 3 bases short and J 4 bases short, with 9 bases between. The CDR3 runs to 13 residues. In nucleotides, the CDR3 is TGTGCCAGCAGCTTCGGTCCTATCTATGGCTACACCTTC. Amino acid sequence: CASSFGPIYGYTF.

This clone was seen a few times. V and J are TRBV24-1 and TRBJ2-7; D perhaps matches TRBD1 (6 bases). Germline CDR1 KGHDR, CDR2 SFDVKD. The CDR3 loop spans 13 amino acids. Trimming pared 9 bases from V and 5 bases from J, leaving 16 bases between. The CDR3 is CATASGEFNEQYF. The CDR3 region has the DNA TGTGCCACCGCGTCAGGGGAGTTTAACGAGCAGTACTTC.

The genes are TRBV16 and TRBJ2-1; 14 bases are shared with TRBD2. The CDR3 has 18 residues. With 6 bases clipped from V and 8 bases from J, the junction kept 15 bases outside the gene matches. Per the germline V gene, CDR1 is KGHSY and CDR2 is FQNENV. The CDR3 region has the DNA TGTGCCAGCAGTCCCGGACTAGCGGGAGGACTCGGGTTCGATGAGCAGTTCTTC. This codes for CASSPGLAGGLGFDEQFF. Filled out from reference TRBV16 and TRBJ2-1, the complete variable domain reads GEEVAQTPKHLVRGEGQKAKLYCAPIKGHSYVFWYQQVLKNEFKFLISFQNENVFDETGMPKERFSAKCLPNSPCSLEIQATKLEDSAVYFCASSPGLAGGLGFDEQFFGPGTRLTVL.

The CDR3 reads CASSTRGGEGDEQYF. As DNA, the CDR3 is TGTGCCAGCAGCACTCGAGGGGGAGAAGGAGACGAGCAGTACTTC. J is TRBJ2-7 and V is TRBV9, with D possibly TRBD1 on 6 matching bases. Germline values: CDR1 SGDLS, CDR2 YYNGEE. The V end was cut by 4 bases, the J end by 5 bases, with 19 bases between. The CDR3 covers 15 residues.

This chain uses TRBV28 with TRBJ1-6; the D gene is possibly TRBD1 (6 bases). The V gene lost 3 bases and the J gene lost 7 bases, with 16 bases spanning the gap. Looked up from germline, CDR1 is MDHEN and CDR2 is SYDVKM. The CDR3 runs 16 residues. The CDR3 protein is CASSFRQGFGNSPLHF. The CDR3 DNA is TGTGCCAGCAGTTTCCGCCAGGGGTTCGGGAATTCACCCCTCCACTTT.

The chain couples TRBV27 to TRBJ2-1, with 7 bases that match TRBD2. CDR3 size: 14 residues. V lost 3 bases, J lost 5 bases, and 4 bases stayed unmatched. Germline V CDR1 and CDR2: MNHEY, SMNVEV (reference sequence). The CDR3 loop is CASSLSAGNNEQFF. The CDR3 DNA reads as TGTGCCAGCAGTTTGTCAGCGGGAAACAATGAGCAGTTCTTC.

V gene TRBV5-6 combines with J gene TRBJ2-2; D gene unclear. V lost 0 bases and J 3 bases, leaving 9 bases between the germline ends. CDR3 size: 15 residues. Germline V gene lookup returns CDR1 SGHDT and CDR2 YYEEEE. The CDR3 loop is CASSLAGLDTGELFF. The CDR3 DNA is TGTGCCAGCAGCTTGGCCGGATTAGACACCGGGGAGCTGTTTTTT.

The chain couples TRBV5-1 to TRBJ2-7, with a tentative D call TRBD1 (6 bases). The V gene lost 5 bases and the J gene lost 3 bases, with 12 bases spanning the gap. Germline lookup yields CDR1 SGHRS and CDR2 YFSETQ. The CDR3 covers 13 residues. CDR3 bases: TGCGCCAGCAGAGGGACAACAAGCTACGAGCAGTACTTC. Translation: CASRGTTSYEQYF.

Concerning this clone: A junction end diverges from the germline sequence, so it may reflect a read error. The chain joins TRBV4-2 to TRBJ1-2, with a possible D match to TRBD1 (5 bases). The CDR3 spans 16 residues. Germline CDR1 and CDR2: LGHNA and YNFKEQ. The CDR3 protein is CTSSQDGSDSFYGYTF. In DNA, the CDR3 is TGTACCAGCAGCCAAGACGGATCCGACAGCTTCTATGGCTACACCTTC.

As concerns this clone: One junction end disagrees with the germline gene, perhaps due to a read error. This chain uses TRBV20-1 with TRBJ2-3, with TRBD2 matching over 9 bases. The germline CDR1 and CDR2 sequences are DFQATT and SNEGSKA (reference sequence). This CDR3 region has 11 residues. CDR3 region: CSARAGTSWHF. The CDR3 DNA is TGCAGTGCTAGAGCGGGGACTAGCTGGCATTTT.

The chain links TRBV6-5 to TRBJ2-7, with 9 bases lining up with TRBD1. Germline assignment: CDR1 MNHEY and CDR2 SVGAGI. The CDR3 sequence is 12 residues long. V was clipped by 8 bases and J by 3 bases; unmatched bases: 2. CDR3 bases: TGTGCCAGCGGGACAGGGTACTACGAGCAGTACTTC. It codes for CASGTGYYEQYF.

Note on this clone: Germline and junction disagree at one end, which may indicate a read error. The sample holds other DNA sequences that translate to the same CDR3. The chain employs TRBV2 and TRBJ2-3; D is perhaps TRBD2 (6 bases). CDR1 and CDR2 from the germline V gene are SNHLY and FYNNEI. The CDR3 has 15 amino acids. CDR3 in amino acids: CASRRDSTSTDTQYF. CDR3 nucleotides: TGCGCCAGCAGGAGGGACTCGACAAGCACAGATACGCAGTATTTT.

This clone was seen a single time. In DNA, the CDR3 is TGTGCCAGCAGCTTAGGTGCGAGCTCCTATAATTCACCCCTCCACTTT. Amino acid sequence: CASSLGASSYNSPLHF. The chain employs TRBV7-6 and TRBJ1-6; D is undetermined. Per the germline V gene, CDR1 is SGHVS and CDR2 is FNYEAQ. The length of the CDR3 is 16 residues. V was cut by 1 base and J by 0 bases, with 7 bases left in between.

The chain links TRBV3-1 (or the pseudogene TRBV3-2) to TRBJ2-4, with D unresolved. The CDR3 is 17 residues long. The germline V gene encodes CDR1 LGHDT and CDR2 YNNKEL (reference sequence). V was pared by 4 bases and J by 0 bases, with 16 bases between. The CDR3 region has the DNA TGTGCCAGCAGCCCAGACGTCCGCAGTGGAGCCAAAAACATTCAGTACTTC. Its protein is CASSPDVRSGAKNIQYF.

The gene calls are TRBV4-1 and TRBJ2-1; 8 nucleotides agree with TRBD2. Germline CDR1 MGHRA, CDR2 YSYEKL. The CDR3 totals 18 residues. V gave up 0 bases and J gave up 0 bases; unmatched junction bases: 7. The CDR3, as DNA: TGCGCCAGCAGCCAAGATAGCACTAGCGGACCCTCCTACAATGAGCAGTTCTTC. It codes for CASSQDSTSGPSYNEQFF.

The chain uses TRBV2 and TRBJ2-3; D may match TRBD1 or TRBD2 (7 bases each). From germline, CDR1 is SNHLY and CDR2 FYNNEI. This CDR3 contains 17 residues. V dropped 2 bases and J dropped 1 base, with 16 bases sitting between them. The CDR3 bases are TGTGCCAGCAGTGAAAGGGGGCGGGCGGGAGGCACAGATACGCAGTATTTT. It encodes CASSERGRAGGTDTQYF.

The V gene is TRBV4-1, the J gene TRBJ1-4; TRBD1 agrees at 8 bases. Germline CDR1 is MGHRA and CDR2 is YSYEKL. CDR3 length equals 15 residues. V shed 4 bases and J 0 bases; nucleotides not matched to a gene: 1. The CDR3 loop is CASSPTGATNEKLFF. DNA for the CDR3: TGCGCCAGCAGCCCGACAGGGGCAACTAATGAAAAACTGTTTTTT.

The count of this clone is one. The V call is TRBV18, the J call TRBJ2-7, with D possibly TRBD2 on 6 matching bases. Per the germline V gene, CDR1 is KGHSH and CDR2 is LQKENI. Between the trimmed V and J ends, which lost 6 bases and 2 bases, there was a span of 11 bases. The CDR3 extends over 13 amino acids. CDR3 in DNA: TGTGCCAGCTCCCGGGACTTCCCCTACGAGCAGTACTTC. Translating gives CASSRDFPYEQYF.

The chain carries TRBV29-1 and TRBJ1-2; tentatively, D is TRBD1 (5 bases). The CDR3 spans 14 residues. The V gene lost 1 base and the J gene lost 4 bases, with 13 bases spanning the gap. Germline values: CDR1 SQVTM, CDR2 ANQGSEA. CDR3 nucleotide sequence: TGCAGCGTTGAAGCTGGCGGCAGGGCCTATGGCTACACCTTC. Amino acid sequence: CSVEAGGRAYGYTF.

The CDR3 region is CASRGAGSNTDTQYF. The CDR3 region has the DNA TGTGCCAGCAGGGGGGCAGGGTCGAATACAGATACGCAGTATTTT. This sequence joins TRBV28 and TRBJ2-3; weak D call: TRBD1 (6 bases). Trimming took off 6 bases at V and 3 bases at J, with 16 bases between the two ends. The CDR3 consists of 15 residues. Germline V lookup: CDR1 MDHEN, CDR2 SYDVKM. Variable domain in full (rest from reference TRBV28 and TRBJ2-3): DVKVTQSSRYLVKRTGEKVFLECVQDMDHENMFWYRQDPGLGLRLIYFSYDVKMKEKGDIPEGYSVSREKKERFSLILESASTNQTSMYLCASRGAGSNTDTQYFGPGTRLTVL.

The chain has TRBV4-1 and TRBJ1-2; unclear D gene. The CDR3 is made up of 13 amino acids. Per germline, CDR1 MGHRA and CDR2 YSYEKL. V dropped 4 bases and J dropped 8 bases, with 14 bases sitting between them. CDR3 nucleotides: TGCGCCAGCAGCCGGTCGGGTAGCGAGGGCTACACCTTC. Translation gives CASSRSGSEGYTF.

The V and J genes are TRBV5-1 and TRBJ2-7; 9 nucleotides align to TRBD1. The CDR3 contains 16 residues. Trimming removed 1 base from V and 4 bases from J; junction bases left unmatched: 9. The germline V gene has CDR1 SGHRS and CDR2 YFSETQ. The CDR3 nucleotides read TGCGCCAGCAGCTTGCCTTTATCGGACAGGGGTTACGAGCAGTACTTC. Translated: CASSLPLSDRGYEQYF.

The V call is TRBV7-9, the J call TRBJ2-1; no definite D call. The CDR3 totals 11 residues. Germline CDR1 reads SEHNR; CDR2 reads FQNEAQ (reference sequence). V gave up 2 bases and J gave up 8 bases, with 4 bases separating them. As DNA, the CDR3 is TGTGCCAGCAGCTTACTCGATGAGCAGTTCTTC. Amino acid sequence: CASSLLDEQFF.

The chain links TRBV7-2 to TRBJ1-2; the match to TRBD1 covers 7 bases. Germline loops: CDR1 SGHTA, CDR2 FQGNSA. V trimming: 4 bases; J trimming: 4 bases; junction bases outside the gene matches: 3. This CDR3 contains 13 residues. CDR3 nucleotides: TGTGCCAGCAGCTCGACAGGGCCCTATGGCTACACCTTC. It specifies CASSSTGPYGYTF.

V gene TRBV6-5 combines with J gene TRBJ1-5; D gene unclear. The germline V gene has CDR1 MNHEY and CDR2 SVGAGI. Trimming left V 0 bases short and J 6 bases short, with 15 bases between. The CDR3 is 16 amino acids. The CDR3 sequence: CASSYSRPPRGQPQHF. Written as DNA, the CDR3 is TGTGCCAGCAGTTACTCGAGGCCCCCCAGAGGTCAGCCCCAGCATTTT.

The V gene is TRBV6-5, the J gene TRBJ2-7; 7 positions agree with TRBD2. Germline V gives CDR1 MNHEY, CDR2 SVGAGI. CDR3 length: 13 residues. V was pared by 6 bases and J by 4 bases, with 6 bases of the junction left unmatched. Here the CDR3 DNA reads TGTGCCAGCAGAGGAAGCGGGACTTACGAGCAGTACTTC. This codes for CASRGSGTYEQYF.

CDR3 loop: CSVRAPGDTGELFF. The DNA for the CDR3 is TGCAGCGTTAGAGCTCCGGGGGACACCGGGGAGCTGTTTTTT. The chain uses TRBV29-1 and TRBJ2-2, with D perhaps matching TRBD2 (6 bases). V lost 5 bases to trimming and J lost 3 bases, with 13 bases between them. Germline values: CDR1 SQVTM, CDR2 ANQGSEA. The CDR3 covers 14 residues.

This clone has only one observation. V and J are TRBV10-3 and TRBJ1-3; D remains ambiguous. CDR1 and CDR2 (germline): ENHRY, SYGVKD. Trimming pared 6 bases from V and 0 bases from J, leaving 6 bases between. CDR3 size: 13 residues. The chain's CDR3 is CAIREVSGNTIYF. CDR3 sequence (DNA): TGTGCCATCAGGGAAGTCTCTGGAAACACCATATATTTT.